This TCR beta chain was identified in a study of T cell repertoires and HLA-DP antigens. Each pre-culture CD4+ sample aimed for fewer than 250,000 T cell genomes at deep resolution. Assay: immunoSEQ multiplex PCR; the TCRdb copy retains only in-frame clones and omits some. The sample lists around 100,000 clones, 80% to 95% seen once, with around 0.25% in the top ten. Overall study results and limits: Average cumulative frequency of previously undetected clones was approximately 34% against one allele and around 53% against the other.

The germline V gene encodes CDR1 SGHNT and CDR2 YYREEE (reference sequence). Trimming removed 4 bases from V and 2 bases from J, with 10 bases in between. This CDR3 is built from 13 residues. Note on this clone: What it recognizes is unknown.

The sequence was collected from a young woman in good health and CMV-seronegative. The V gene is TRBV5-4, the J gene TRBJ2-7; tentatively, D is TRBD1 (5 bases). Source material: CD4+ T cells from PBMCs. The CDR3 coding sequence is TGTGCCAGCAGCCCAGGGCCCACCTACGAGCAGTACGTC. Translated: CASSPGPTYEQYV.